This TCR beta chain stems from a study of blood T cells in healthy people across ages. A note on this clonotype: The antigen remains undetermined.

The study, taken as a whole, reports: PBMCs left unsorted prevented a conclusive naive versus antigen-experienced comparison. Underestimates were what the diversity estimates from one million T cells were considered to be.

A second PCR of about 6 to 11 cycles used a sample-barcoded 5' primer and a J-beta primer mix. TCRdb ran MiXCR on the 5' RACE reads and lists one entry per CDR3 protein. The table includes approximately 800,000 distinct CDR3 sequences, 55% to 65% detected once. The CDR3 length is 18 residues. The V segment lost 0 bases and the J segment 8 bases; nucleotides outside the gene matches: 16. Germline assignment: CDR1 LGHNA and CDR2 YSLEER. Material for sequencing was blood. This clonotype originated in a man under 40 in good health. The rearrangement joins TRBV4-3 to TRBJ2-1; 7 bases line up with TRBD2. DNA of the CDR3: TGCGCCAGCAGCCAAGAGCCCCTATCAGCGGGGTTCGTGGATGAGCAGTTCTTC. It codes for CASSQEPLSAGFVDEQFF.